The T cell receptor beta chain described here comes from a study of blood T cell repertoires in COVID-19. Overall study: Acute-phase and convalescent COVID-19 samples originated in the United States, Italy and Spain.

A few counts support this clone. Per the original methods: Cell counts per sample came from amplifying reference gene primers. TCRdb keeps only in-frame clones here, not all; method: immunoSEQ multiplex PCR. V and J calls and clone size are copied from that table; D and trimming were computed from the DNA. The table shows about 60,000 clones, with around 83% occurring only once. The CDR3 length is 14 residues. The germline V gene has CDR1 SNHLY and CDR2 FYNNEI. V shed 9 bases, J shed 6 bases, and the junction held 7 bases outside the gene matches. This chain links TRBV2 with TRBJ2-3; TRBD2 matches at 12 bases. The receptor was isolated from a human donor in a cohort sampled during active COVID-19. The source material was peripheral blood. The CDR3 protein is CARVLAGGPDTQYF. CDR3 nucleotide sequence: TGTGCCAGGGTTCTAGCGGGAGGGCCGGATACGCAGTATTTT.